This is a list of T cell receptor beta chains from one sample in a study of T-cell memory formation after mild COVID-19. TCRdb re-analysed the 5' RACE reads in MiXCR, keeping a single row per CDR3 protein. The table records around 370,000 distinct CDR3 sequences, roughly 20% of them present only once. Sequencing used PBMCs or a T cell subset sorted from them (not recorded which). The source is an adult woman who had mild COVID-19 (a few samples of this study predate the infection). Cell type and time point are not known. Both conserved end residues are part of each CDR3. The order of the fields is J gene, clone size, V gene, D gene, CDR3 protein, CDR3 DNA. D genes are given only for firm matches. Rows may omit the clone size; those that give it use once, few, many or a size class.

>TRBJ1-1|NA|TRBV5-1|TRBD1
CASSQGQGVMNTEAFF
TGCGCCAGCAGCCAGGGACAGGGGGTGATGAACACTGAAGCTTTCTTT
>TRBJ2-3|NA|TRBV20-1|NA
CSARESGSTDTQYF
TGCAGTGCTAGAGAAAGCGGGAGCACAGATACGCAGTATTTT
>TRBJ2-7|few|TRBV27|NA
CASSLWYSYEQYF
TGTGCCAGCAGTTTATGGTACTCCTACGAGCAGTACTTC
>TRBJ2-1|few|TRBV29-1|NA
CSVEAPGPHPDEQFF
TGCAGCGTTGAAGCCCCGGGACCTCATCCCGATGAGCAGTTCTTC
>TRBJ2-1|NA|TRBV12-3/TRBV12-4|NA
CASSADRYNEQFF
TGTGCCAGCAGTGCCGACCGTTACAATGAGCAGTTCTTC
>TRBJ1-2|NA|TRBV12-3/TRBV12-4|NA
CASSLALGHYGYTF
TGTGCCAGCAGTTTAGCGCTCGGTCACTATGGCTACACCTTC
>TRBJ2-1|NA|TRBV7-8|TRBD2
CASSVSGGVREQFF
TGTGCCAGCAGCGTGAGCGGGGGGGTCAGGGAGCAGTTCTTC
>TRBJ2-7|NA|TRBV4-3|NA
CASSQVGQIGGEQYF
TGCGCCAGCAGCCAAGTTGGGCAAATTGGGGGCGAGCAGTACTTC
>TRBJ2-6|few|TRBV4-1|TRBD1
CASSHSDRAGANVLTF
TGCGCCAGCAGCCACTCAGACAGGGCTGGGGCCAACGTCCTGACTTTC
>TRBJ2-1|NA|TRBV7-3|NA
CASSVQGGGYNEQFF
TGTGCCAGCAGCGTACAGGGCGGGGGCTACAATGAGCAGTTCTTC
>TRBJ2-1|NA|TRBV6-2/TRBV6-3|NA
CASSLNQLGLSRQPYNEQFF
TGTGCCAGCAGTTTGAATCAGCTTGGGCTCTCGAGACAGCCTTACAATGAGCAGTTCTTC
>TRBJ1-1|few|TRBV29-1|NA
CSAQYDTEAFF
TGCAGCGCTCAGTATGACACTGAAGCTTTCTTT